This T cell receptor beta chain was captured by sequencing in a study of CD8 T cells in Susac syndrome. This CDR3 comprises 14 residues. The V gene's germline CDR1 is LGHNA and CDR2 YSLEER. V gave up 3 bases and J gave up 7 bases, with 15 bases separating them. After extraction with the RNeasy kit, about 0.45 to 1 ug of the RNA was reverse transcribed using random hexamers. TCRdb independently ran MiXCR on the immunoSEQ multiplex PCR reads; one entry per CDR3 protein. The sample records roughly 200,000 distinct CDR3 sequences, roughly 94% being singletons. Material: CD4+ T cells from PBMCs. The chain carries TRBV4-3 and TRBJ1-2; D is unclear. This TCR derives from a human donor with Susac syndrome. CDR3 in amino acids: CASSQRATSLGYTF. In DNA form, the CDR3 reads TGCGCCAGCAGCCAGCGTGCGACCTCCCTTGGCTACACCTTC.